This T cell receptor (beta chain) was identified during a study of blood T cells in healthy people across ages. Using a J-beta primer mix together with a sample-barcoded 5' primer, a second PCR was run for roughly 6 to 12 cycles. TCRdb re-called the 5' RACE reads with MiXCR, one entry per CDR3 protein. The sample shows over 950,000 distinct CDR3 sequences, about 51% of them seen only once. CDR3 length: 19 residues. Germline-derived CDR1 and CDR2 are MNHEY and SVGEGT. This clonotype was counted a single time. The junction departs from germline at one end; a sequencing error may be responsible. The chain is built from TRBV6-2 or TRBV6-3 and TRBJ1-2; D gene unclear. Sequencing was done on a sample of blood. The clonotype was recovered from a woman in her fifties or sixties in good health. The CDR3 nucleotides are TGTGCCAGCAGTCACTCGACCCTTCACGTGGGCGACCACCGCTATGGCTACACCTTC. The encoded protein is CASSHSTLHVGDHRYGYTF.